One TCR beta chain is described in this entry. The sample originates from a study of T cells in Graves' hyperthyroidism and ophthalmopathy. Study-level background: Peripheral blood collection took place at initial diagnosis, before any treatment.

Trimming took 3 bases from V and 8 from J; bases not matched to a gene: 12. The CDR3 consists of 16 residues. Per the germline V gene, CDR1 is SGHRS and CDR2 is YFSETQ. Researchers amplified the TCR beta CDR3 regions from RNA transcripts. HTBI primers were employed in a first-round RT-PCR of the TCR CDR3. TCRdb ran MiXCR on the multiplex PCR reads and lists one entry per CDR3 protein. The profile covers 600,000 to 700,000 distinct CDR3 sequences, with approximately 15% appearing a single time and 3.5% to 4.5% taken by the ten largest. This sequence was found in a woman aged 40-49 years with Graves' ophthalmopathy. The sequencing sample was made of blood. The chain combines TRBV5-1 with TRBJ1-4; 8 nucleotides match TRBD1. CDR3 residues: CASSWIAGGGGEKLFF. DNA for the CDR3: TGCGCCAGCAGCTGGATCGCAGGGGGCGGAGGAGAAAAACTGTTTTTT.